This passage covers 6 T cell receptor beta chains from one sample sequenced in a study of blood T cell repertoires in COVID-19 (dated by TCRdb to the early 2020s). Library method: the immunoSEQ multiplex PCR assay. As stored in TCRdb, this immuneACCESS dataset retains in-frame rearrangements with V and J assigned. A fraction of the clones does not appear; measured against another copy, unresolved V genes explain less than half of the discrepancy, and the remainder lacks a known reason. The sample yields over 85,000 clones; about 85% were counted once. The ten top clones hold approximately 13% of the sample. Sequencing input: peripheral blood. These receptors came from a human donor in a cohort sampled during active COVID-19.

The rearrangement joins TRBV5-6 to TRBJ2-7; TRBD2 is a possible D gene (6 bases). The CDR3 is 15 amino acids. V dropped 0 bases and J dropped 2 bases, with 12 bases sitting between them. Looked up from germline, CDR1 is SGHDT and CDR2 is YYEEEE. The CDR3 loop is CASSLVEGIAYEQYF. The CDR3 DNA is TGTGCCAGCAGCTTGGTGGAGGGGATAGCCTACGAGCAGTACTTC. The entire variable domain, with the rest obtained from reference TRBV5-6 and TRBJ2-7, is as follows: DAGVTQSPTHLIKTRGQQVTLRCSPKSGHDTVSWYQQALGQGPQFIFQYYEEEERQRGNFPDRFSGHQFPNYSSELNVNALLLGDSALYLCASSLVEGIAYEQYFGPGTRLTVT.

The J gene is TRBJ1-1, the V gene TRBV19; D not certain. Per the germline V gene, CDR1 is LNHDA and CDR2 is SQIVND (reference sequence). This CDR3 has 13 residues. V was cut by 4 bases and J by 2 bases, with 8 bases left in between. The CDR3 DNA reads TGTGCCAGTAGTACCCGAGCAAACACTGAAGCTTTCTTT. As protein: CASSTRANTEAFF.

In this sample, this clone turned up a few times. CDR3 region: CASSFGGVIAEAFF. The CDR3, as DNA: TGTGCCAGCAGTTTCGGGGGAGTCATCGCTGAAGCTTTCTTT. This chain uses TRBV27 with TRBJ1-1, with D possibly being TRBD1 (5 bases). The CDR3 is 14 residues long. Trimming took off 3 bases at V and 6 bases at J, with 14 bases between the two ends. CDR1 and CDR2 (germline): MNHEY, SMNVEV (reference sequence).

The chain employs TRBV5-4 and TRBJ2-7, with D tentatively TRBD2 (5 bases). The V end was cut by 3 bases, the J end by 1 base, with 8 bases between. This CDR3 is 13 amino acids long. Germline CDR1 and CDR2: SGHNT and YYREEE (reference sequence). CDR3 protein: CASSSGLSYEQYF. CDR3 DNA: TGTGCCAGCAGCTCAGGACTGTCCTACGAGCAGTACTTC.

The chain combines TRBV5-4 with TRBJ2-5; 8 bases align to TRBD1. Germline lookup yields CDR1 SGHNT and CDR2 YYREEE (reference sequence). V trimming: 1 base; J trimming: 8 bases; junction bases outside the gene matches: 7. The CDR3 runs to 14 residues. CDR3: CASSLPDRGVTQYF. The CDR3 bases are TGTGCCAGCAGCTTGCCAGACAGGGGAGTAACCCAGTACTTC.

The chain uses TRBV30 and TRBJ1-4, with 8 bases lining up with TRBD1. Trimming at V came to 5 bases and at J to 6 bases, leaving 8 bases not matched to a gene. The CDR3 consists of 14 residues. CDR1 and CDR2 from the germline V gene are GTSNPN and SVGIG (reference sequence). CDR3 protein: CAWRTGKGHEKLFF. The DNA for the CDR3 is TGTGCCTGGCGGACAGGGAAGGGCCATGAAAAACTGTTTTTT.